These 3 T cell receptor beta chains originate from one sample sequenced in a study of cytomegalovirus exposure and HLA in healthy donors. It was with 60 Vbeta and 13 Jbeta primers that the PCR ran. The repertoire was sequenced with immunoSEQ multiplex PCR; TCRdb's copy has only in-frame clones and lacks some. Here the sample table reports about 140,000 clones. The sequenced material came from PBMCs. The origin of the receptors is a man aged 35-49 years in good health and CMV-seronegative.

The CDR3 DNA is TGTGCCAGCAGCGCTCCGCCAGCGGGGTCCCCATGGGATACGCAGTATTTT. Its translation: CASSAPPAGSPWDTQYF. V is TRBV9 and J is TRBJ2-3; 7 bases align to TRBD2. Germline lookup yields CDR1 SGDLS and CDR2 YYNGEE. J was trimmed by 6 bases and V by 3 bases; bases with no gene match: 16. The CDR3 contains 17 residues.

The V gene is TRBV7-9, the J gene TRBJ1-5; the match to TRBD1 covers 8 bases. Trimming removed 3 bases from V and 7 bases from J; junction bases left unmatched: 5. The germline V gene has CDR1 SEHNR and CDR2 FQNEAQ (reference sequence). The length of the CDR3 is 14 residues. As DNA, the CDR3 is TGTGCCAGCAGCTTCGGACAGGGCGGACAGCCCCAGCATTTT. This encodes CASSFGQGGQPQHF.

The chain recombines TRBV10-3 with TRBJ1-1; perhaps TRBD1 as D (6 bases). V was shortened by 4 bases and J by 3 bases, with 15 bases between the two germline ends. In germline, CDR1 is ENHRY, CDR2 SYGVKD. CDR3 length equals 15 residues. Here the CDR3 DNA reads TGTGCCATCAGTGCATCGAGGGGGAGAGACACTGAAGCTTTCTTT. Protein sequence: CAISASRGRDTEAFF.